The 17 T cell receptor beta chains in this list originate from one sample, sequenced in a study of T cell responses to AZD1222 COVID-19 vaccine. Produced via immunoSEQ multiplex PCR; TCRdb's table is partial and in-frame only. This sample has 90,000 or so clones, with approximately 91% found just once. Specimen: peripheral blood, collected 28 days after the second AZD1222 dose. These receptors all come from an adult who received the AZD1222 COVID-19 vaccine.

V gene TRBV3-1 (or the pseudogene TRBV3-2) combines with J gene TRBJ1-4, with a tentative D call TRBD1 (6 bases). V lost 2 bases and J lost 8, with 18 bases in between. The CDR3 covers 16 residues. CDR1 and CDR2 from the germline V gene are LGHDT and YNNKEL (reference sequence). The CDR3 is CASSQKWATGREKLFF. In DNA, the CDR3 is TGTGCCAGCAGCCAAAAGTGGGCGACAGGCCGCGAAAAACTGTTTTTT.

The chain employs TRBV25-1 and TRBJ1-1; D may be TRBD1 (6 bases). The CDR3 covers 15 residues. Trimming took off 4 bases at V and 4 bases at J, with 16 bases between the two ends. The V gene's germline CDR1 is MGHDK and CDR2 SYGVNS. The CDR3 spells CASSVAGTKGTEAFF. CDR3 sequence (DNA): TGTGCCAGCAGTGTGGCCGGGACAAAGGGCACTGAAGCTTTCTTT. Combining the CDR3 with reference TRBV25-1 and TRBJ1-1 gives the whole variable domain EADIYQTPRYLVIGTGKKITLECSQTMGHDKMYWYQQDPGMELHLIHYSYGVNSTEKGDLSSESTVSRIRTEHFPLTLESARPSHTSQYLCASSVAGTKGTEAFFGQGTRLTVV.

This rearrangement joins TRBV10-3 to TRBJ1-1; no reliable D call. V gave up 6 bases and J gave up 5 bases, with 13 bases separating them. The germline CDR1 and CDR2 sequences are ENHRY and SYGVKD. The CDR3 extends over 13 amino acids. As DNA, the CDR3 is TGTGCCATCAGGGCCGACAAAAGTACTGAAGCTTTCTTT. Translating gives CAIRADKSTEAFF.

The chain employs TRBV3-1 (or the pseudogene TRBV3-2) and TRBJ1-1; unclear D gene. Trimming removed 3 bases from V and 1 base from J, with 9 bases in between. Germline values: CDR1 LGHDT, CDR2 YNNKEL (reference sequence). The CDR3 runs to 14 residues. CDR3 nucleotide sequence: TGTGCCAGCAGCCACGGCGGTAAGAACACTGAAGCTTTCTTT. Translation: CASSHGGKNTEAFF.

V usage is TRBV13 and J usage is TRBJ2-7, with D possibly called TRBD1 or TRBD2 (5 bases each). Trimming took 5 bases from V and 1 from J, leaving 18 bases between them. The CDR3 spans 16 residues. Germline lookup yields CDR1 PRHDT and CDR2 FYEKMQ (reference sequence). CDR3 in amino acids: CASSHRDRPPSYEQYF. For the CDR3, the DNA is TGTGCCAGCAGCCACCGGGACCGACCTCCTTCCTACGAGCAGTACTTC. Complete variable domain (other parts from reference TRBV13 and TRBJ2-7): AAGVIQSPRHLIKEKRETATLKCYPIPRHDTVYWYQQGPGQDPQFLISFYEKMQSDKGSIPDRFSAQQFSDYHSELNMSSLELGDSALYFCASSHRDRPPSYEQYFGPGTRLTVT.

The chain uses TRBV28 and TRBJ2-1, with D possibly TRBD2 on 5 matching bases. The length of the CDR3 is 13 residues. V gave up 3 bases and J gave up 4 bases, with 7 bases separating them. Germline CDR1 is MDHEN and CDR2 is SYDVKM. The CDR3 loop reads CASSFQRYNEQFF. The CDR3 DNA is TGTGCCAGCAGTTTCCAGCGGTACAATGAGCAGTTCTTC. Complete variable domain (other parts from reference TRBV28 and TRBJ2-1): DVKVTQSSRYLVKRTGEKVFLECVQDMDHENMFWYRQDPGLGLRLIYFSYDVKMKEKGDIPEGYSVSREKKERFSLILESASTNQTSMYLCASSFQRYNEQFFGPGTRLTVL.

The chain is built from TRBV18 and TRBJ2-1; 14 bases map to TRBD2. From germline, CDR1 is KGHSH and CDR2 LQKENI. The CDR3 consists of 16 residues. V trimming: 5 bases; J trimming: 8 bases; junction bases outside the gene matches: 8. The CDR3 coding sequence is TGTGCCAGCTCATACAGGACTAGCGGGGGGCCCGATGAGCAGTTCTTC. Translated, it gives CASSYRTSGGPDEQFF.

The V call is TRBV3-1 (or the pseudogene TRBV3-2), the J call TRBJ1-5, with D perhaps matching TRBD1 (6 bases). Trimming took 1 base from V and 4 from J, leaving 8 bases between them. From germline, CDR1 is LGHDT and CDR2 YNNKEL (reference sequence). This CDR3 region has 14 residues. This CDR3 reads CASSQVGGNQPQHF. The DNA of the CDR3 is TGTGCCAGCAGCCAAGTAGGGGGGAATCAGCCCCAGCATTTT.

The chain couples TRBV9 to TRBJ1-2; D may be TRBD1 (6 bases). The CDR3 has 15 amino acids. V lost 1 base and J lost 8, with 18 bases in between. Per the germline V gene, CDR1 is SGDLS and CDR2 is YYNGEE. The CDR3 is CASSVTGEQGRGYTF. CDR3 bases: TGTGCCAGCAGCGTAACGGGGGAACAGGGCCGCGGCTACACCTTC.

About this clone: The same CDR3 arises from other DNA sequences in this sample as well. The gene calls are TRBV11-1 and TRBJ1-1; D unresolved. The CDR3 covers 14 residues. Germline CDR1 and CDR2: SGHAT and FQDESV (reference sequence). Trimming took 1 base from V and 1 from J, leaving 7 bases between them. The CDR3 loop reads CASSLGQGNTEAFF. CDR3 DNA: TGTGCCAGCAGCTTAGGGCAAGGGAACACTGAAGCTTTCTTT.

The J gene is TRBJ1-2, the V gene TRBV28; 7 bases are a match to TRBD1. This CDR3 is 15 amino acids long. CDR1 MDHEN and CDR2 SYDVKM come from the germline V gene. The V gene end was trimmed by 6 bases and the J gene end by 1 base; junction bases not matched to a gene: 8. DNA of the CDR3: TGTGCCAGCAGCCTGGGACAGTTCTTTAACTATGGCTACACCTTC. This encodes CASSLGQFFNYGYTF.

This chain joins TRBV11-3 and TRBJ2-1; D not resolved. The V end was cut by 8 bases, the J end by 13 bases, with 15 bases between. Germline V gene lookup returns CDR1 SGHNT and CDR2 YENEEA. This CDR3 is built from 11 residues. The CDR3 DNA follows: TGTGCCAGCGGAATAAAGATTGATCAGTTCTTC. Its protein product is CASGIKIDQFF.

V usage is TRBV7-2 and J usage is TRBJ1-5; D remains ambiguous. V lost 2 bases, J lost 0 bases, and 8 bases lay in between. CDR1 and CDR2 from the germline V gene are SGHTA and FQGNSA. The CDR3 totals 15 residues. In DNA, the CDR3 is TGTGCCAGCAGCTTACAAATCCATAGCAATCAGCCCCAGCATTTT. This gives the protein CASSLQIHSNQPQHF.

This chain connects TRBV14 to TRBJ2-7; tentative D call: TRBD2 (5 bases). The germline V gene has CDR1 SGHDN and CDR2 FVKESK. The CDR3 contains 14 residues. With 3 bases removed from V and 0 bases from J, the gap between germline ends came to 9 bases. The CDR3 spells CASSHGGPSYEQYF. The CDR3 bases are TGTGCCAGCAGCCATGGAGGTCCCTCCTACGAGCAGTACTTC. The variable domain in full, completed from reference TRBV14 and TRBJ2-7, reads EAGVTQFPSHSVIEKGQTVTLRCDPISGHDNLYWYRRVMGKEIKFLLHFVKESKQDESGMPNNRFLAERTGGTYSTLKVQPAELEDSGVYFCASSHGGPSYEQYFGPGTRLTVT.

The V gene is TRBV18, the J gene TRBJ1-1; D gene unclear. The CDR3 covers 12 residues. The germline V gene has CDR1 KGHSH and CDR2 LQKENI. Between the trimmed V and J ends, which lost 6 bases and 11 bases, there was a span of 16 bases. CDR3: CASSEALRMAFF. CDR3 nucleotides: TGTGCCAGCTCGGAGGCGTTAAGGATGGCTTTCTTT.

This chain joins TRBV3-1 (or the pseudogene TRBV3-2) and TRBJ2-3; 9 nucleotides line up with TRBD2. The V gene's germline CDR1 is LGHDT and CDR2 YNNKEL (reference sequence). Trimming at V came to 3 bases and at J to 7 bases, leaving 8 bases not matched to a gene. The CDR3 loop spans 15 amino acids. The CDR3 is CASSHAQRGANTQYF. The CDR3 coding sequence is TGTGCCAGCAGCCACGCCCAGCGGGGGGCGAATACGCAGTATTTT.

This chain connects TRBV25-1 to TRBJ1-3, with D perhaps matching TRBD1 (6 bases). Germline values: CDR1 MGHDK, CDR2 SYGVNS. The CDR3 has 14 amino acids. Between the trimmed V and J ends, which lost 6 bases and 0 bases, there was a span of 9 bases. CDR3 protein: CASSSGASGNTIYF. The CDR3 DNA sequence: TGTGCCAGCAGCTCAGGGGCCTCTGGAAACACCATATATTTT. Complete variable domain (other parts from reference TRBV25-1 and TRBJ1-3): EADIYQTPRYLVIGTGKKITLECSQTMGHDKMYWYQQDPGMELHLIHYSYGVNSTEKGDLSSESTVSRIRTEHFPLTLESARPSHTSQYLCASSSGASGNTIYFGEGSWLTVV.